The 4 T cell receptor beta chains given below trace back to one sample, sequenced in a study of human T cells and chemical hapten exposure. The time point here: patch test 2, 6 weeks after DPC sensitization. Indicated treatment: therapeutic diphenylcyclopropenone sensitization with weekly scalp DPC. Each CDR3 protein gets one entry after TCRdb re-called the RACE reads with MiXCR. The table shows a few hundred thousand distinct CDR3 sequences, with around 6% occurring only once. This specimen was whole blood, taken in connection with sensitization to the hapten diphenylcyclopropenone (DPC). The source is a young woman with alopecia areata. Some clones in this sample may be carry-over from other donors' samples.

This clonotype was recorded at least ten times. The V and J genes are TRBV10-3 and TRBJ1-1; 8 bases fit TRBD1. CDR1 and CDR2 from the germline V gene are ENHRY and SYGVKD. With V trimmed by 8 bases and J by 5 bases, 7 bases remained unmatched. The CDR3 sequence is 13 residues long. The CDR3 nucleotides read TGTGCCATCGGACTGGACAGGGCTACTGAAGCTTTCTTT. It codes for CAIGLDRATEAFF.

This clonotype was found many times. V gene TRBV7-2 combines with J gene TRBJ1-5; TRBD1 matches 7 bases. Germline V lookup: CDR1 SGHTA, CDR2 FQGNSA. The V and J ends lost 5 bases and 5 bases, in that order; junction bases with no gene match: 9. CDR3 size: 15 residues. The CDR3, as DNA: TGTGCCAGCAGCCCTACAGGGGAGTACTATCAGCCCCAGCATTTT. Amino acids: CASSPTGEYYQPQHF.

This clonotype appeared a few times. The rearrangement links TRBV5-4 to TRBJ2-5, with D perhaps being TRBD1 or TRBD2 (6 bases each). CDR1 SGHNT and CDR2 YYREEE come from the germline V gene (reference sequence). The V gene lost 4 bases and the J gene lost 3 bases, with 19 bases spanning the gap. This CDR3 is built from 16 residues. This CDR3 reads CASSRTVGGSEETQYF. CDR3 bases: TGTGCCAGCAGCCGGACAGTGGGGGGATCCGAAGAGACCCAGTACTTC.

This clonotype has ten or more counts. This sequence joins TRBV11-3 and TRBJ2-3; the match to TRBD2 covers 8 bases. This CDR3 spans 16 amino acids. From germline, CDR1 is SGHNT and CDR2 YENEEA. Trimming at V came to 6 bases and at J to 3 bases, leaving 11 bases not matched to a gene. CDR3 in DNA: TGTGCCAGCAGTAGCGAACGGGGGGGCCTTACAGATACGCAGTATTTT. The encoded protein is CASSSERGGLTDTQYF.